This TCR beta chain was sequenced during a study of cytomegalovirus exposure and HLA in healthy donors. Generated by immunoSEQ multiplex PCR, the TCRdb table keeps only in-frame clones and is missing some. The sample records about 60,000 clones, 90% being singletons. The CDR3 runs 15 residues. CDR1 and CDR2 from the germline V gene are MNHEY and SVGAGI. V lost 0 bases and J lost 4, with 10 bases in between. A remark on this clone: Its antigen is not identified.

Study conclusions and caveats: According to reports, the classifier identified cytomegalovirus status with high specificity and sensitivity.

The donors were in the roughly 120-subject validation cohort; that cohort was separate from the roughly 680-subject first cohort. The sequencing input was PBMCs. The chain couples TRBV6-5 to TRBJ1-3; D gene unclear. The sequence came from a man younger than 35 in good health and CMV-seronegative. CDR3 loop: CASSYSAGSGNTIYF. The CDR3 DNA reads as TGTGCCAGCAGTTACTCGGCGGGGAGCGGAAACACCATATATTTT.